A few counts support the clone carrying this T cell receptor (beta chain). Treatment of the sample: some 19 received Ad26.COV2.S at low or high dose, single or two shots; a few received placebo; per-sample allocation not given. The samples were gathered on day 63 after the first injection of vaccine or placebo. The vaccine delivered Wuhan-strain SARS-CoV-2 spike through an Ad26 vector. TCRdb's table, derived via immunoSEQ multiplex PCR, lists solely in-frame clones and lacks some. The table lists 300,000 to 400,000 clones, roughly 81% of them singletons. V gave up 2 bases and J gave up 6 bases, with 6 bases separating them. This CDR3 contains 11 residues. Per the germline V gene, CDR1 is SGHKS and CDR2 is YYEKEE (reference sequence). This sample was included in a study of Ad26.COV2.S vaccination and SARS-CoV-2 variants.

The clonotype originates from a person between 18 and 59 years old who received the Ad26.COV2.S COVID-19 vaccine or a placebo. The sample was peripheral blood, taken in a trial of Ad26.COV2.S vaccine versus placebo. This chain joins TRBV5-5 and TRBJ2-7; D remains unclear. The CDR3 DNA is TGTGCCAGCAGCTTTTTCAGCGAGCAGTACTTC. Amino acids: CASSFFSEQYF.